The clone carrying this T cell receptor (beta chain) was seen repeatedly, ten times or more. Its antigen is unidentified. Methods described previously, with TCR primers listed, were used for bulk TCR libraries. A single record per CDR3 protein comes from TCRdb applying MiXCR to the PCR reads. In the table there are tens of thousands of distinct CDR3 sequences, approximately 22% of which are singletons. The germline CDR1 and CDR2 sequences are SEHNR and FQNEAQ (reference sequence). The CDR3 sequence is 12 residues long. With 7 bases clipped from V and 10 bases from J, the junction kept 7 bases outside the gene matches. These data come from a study of molecular identifiers for immune sequencing clone quantification. Study-wide points: In naive cells, clones above 20 RNA copies held under 1% of molecules, whereas in effector cells they held over 97%.

Sequencing was done on a sample of naive CD8+ T cells from blood, with Jurkat cell RNA spiked in. The subset here: FACS-sorted CD8+CD4-CCR7+CD45RA+ naive T cells. This chain links TRBV7-9 with TRBJ2-3, with 8 bases that match TRBD2. The sequence was collected from a human donor in good health. Some libraries in this study had Jurkat cell RNA spiked in. CDR3 nucleotides: TGTGCCAGCAACCCTCCGGGACTAGCGCAGTATTTT. Protein product: CASNPPGLAQYF. Together with reference TRBV7-9 and TRBJ2-3, the CDR3 gives the full variable domain: DTGVSQNPRHKITKRGQNVTFRCDPISEHNRLYWYRQTLGQGPEFLTYFQNEAQLEKSRLLSDRFSAERPKGSFSTLEIQRTEQGDSAMYLCASNPPGLAQYFGPGTRLTVL.